The sequence of this T cell receptor beta chain was determined in a study of blood T cells in healthy people across ages. Study-wide background: Template switching captured about one barcoded beta molecule per two T cells. Study-wide results and limits: For the donors, CMV status was unknown and possibly confounded expanded clonotype changes. Strong correlation existed between TCR beta diversity and naive T cell percentage.

In its sample, this clonotype was seen a few times. Its antigen is not identified. There were healthy Caucasian individuals from Russia, aged about 6 to 100, serving as donors. For the second PCR, which ran for about 6 to 11 cycles, a sample-barcoded 5' primer and a J-beta primer mix were used. TCRdb re-called the 5' RACE reads through MiXCR, storing one row per CDR3 protein. The sample contains approximately 940,000 distinct CDR3 sequences, approximately 49% of which appear only once. V shed 2 bases and J 2 bases; nucleotides not matched to a gene: 4. Looked up from germline, CDR1 is KGHSH and CDR2 is LQKENI. The CDR3 consists of 15 residues.

The chain employs TRBV18 and TRBJ1-2; 8 positions match TRBD1. The sequenced sample was blood. The TCR sequence derives from a man aged 30 to 39 in good health. CDR3 sequence (DNA): TGTGCCAGCTCACCAACAGGGGGGGACAACTATGGCTACACCTTC. It specifies CASSPTGGDNYGYTF.